This T cell receptor (beta chain) derives from a study of OX40 agonist ivuxolimab in advanced cancers. Produced via immunoSEQ multiplex PCR; TCRdb's table is partial and in-frame only. The profile shows around 28,000 clones, approximately 86% of them singletons. The ends were cut back, 3 bases at V and 6 bases at J, with 25 bases in the middle. The CDR3 consists of 18 residues. CDR1 is MDHEN and CDR2 is SYDVKM in the germline V gene. Sequencing used CD4+ or CD8+ T cells sorted from blood, obtained in a trial of the OX40 agonist ivuxolimab. This TCR came from an adult with an advanced solid tumor such as melanoma, head and neck, liver or kidney cancer. V is TRBV28 and J is TRBJ2-3; D is uncertain. Here the CDR3 reads CASSFFLQTQKPRDTQYF. CDR3 in DNA: TGTGCCAGCAGTTTTTTCCTACAGACGCAGAAACCTCGGGATACGCAGTATTTT. The full variable domain, completed using reference TRBV28 and TRBJ2-3, is DVKVTQSSRYLVKRTGEKVFLECVQDMDHENMFWYRQDPGLGLRLIYFSYDVKMKEKGDIPEGYSVSREKKERFSLILESASTNQTSMYLCASSFFLQTQKPRDTQYFGPGTRLTVL.